The 18 T cell receptor beta chains below were found in one sample sequenced in a study of radiotherapy plus CTLA-4 blockade in lung cancer. Assay: immunoSEQ multiplex PCR; the TCRdb copy retains only in-frame clones and omits some. The sample holds tens of thousands of clones, approximately 80% seen once. The material was peripheral blood, obtained from a patient treated with radiotherapy plus ipilimumab. These receptors all come from a human donor with non-small cell lung cancer that progressed on radiotherapy plus ipilimumab.

The chain uses TRBV7-3 and TRBJ2-3; 15 positions match TRBD2. Per germline, CDR1 SGHTA and CDR2 FQGTGA. This CDR3 region has 15 residues. The V and J ends lost 3 bases and 5 bases, in that order; junction bases with no gene match: 0. CDR3 loop: CASSLGLAGGDTQYF. CDR3 bases: TGTGCCAGCAGCTTGGGACTAGCGGGGGGAGATACGCAGTATTTT.

This clone was counted only a few times. The gene calls are TRBV25-1 and TRBJ1-4, with 9 bases that match TRBD1. The CDR3 runs to 15 residues. V lost 6 bases to trimming and J lost 5 bases; unmatched junction nucleotides: 7. Germline V gene lookup returns CDR1 MGHDK and CDR2 SYGVNS. DNA of the CDR3: TGTGCCAGCAGCGGCGCCGGGACAGGGAATGAAAAACTGTTTTTT. Encoded protein: CASSGAGTGNEKLFF.

The CDR3 region has the DNA TGTGCCAGCAGTTTTGTGTCCTTTCTGTATGGCTACACCTTC. Translating gives CASSFVSFLYGYTF. This sequence joins TRBV27 and TRBJ1-2; the D is unclear. Germline V gene lookup returns CDR1 MNHEY and CDR2 SMNVEV (reference sequence). V lost 3 bases and J lost 5, with 13 bases in between. The CDR3 length is 14 residues.

The V gene is TRBV11-1, the J gene TRBJ2-6, with 8 bases that match TRBD1. CDR3 length equals 18 residues. Germline V gene data show CDR1 as SGHAT and CDR2 as FQDESV (reference sequence). The V segment lost 0 bases and the J segment 3 bases; nucleotides outside the gene matches: 7. As DNA, the CDR3 is TGTGCCAGCAGCTTAGCGGTCGGACAGGGCTTTGGGGCCAACGTCCTGACTTTC. As protein: CASSLAVGQGFGANVLTF. Looking up the rest from reference TRBV11-1 and TRBJ2-6 gives the full variable domain: EAEVAQSPRYKITEKSQAVAFWCDPISGHATLYWYRQILGQGPELLVQFQDESVVDDSQLPKDRFSAERLKGVDSTLKIQPAELGDSAMYLCASSLAVGQGFGANVLTFGAGSRLTVL.

The rearrangement links TRBV6-5 to TRBJ2-5; TRBD2 agrees at 9 bases. Unmatched junction bases numbered 8, after V lost 5 bases and J lost 4 bases. Looked up from germline, CDR1 is MNHEY and CDR2 is SVGAGI. CDR3 length: 15 residues. CDR3 in amino acids: CASSPWTSARETQYF. The DNA of the CDR3 is TGTGCCAGCAGTCCATGGACTAGCGCCCGAGAGACCCAGTACTTC.

V and J are TRBV6-1 and TRBJ1-5; TRBD1 is a possible D gene (5 bases). The CDR3 totals 15 residues. Germline CDR1 MNHNS, CDR2 SASEGT. With 7 bases removed from V and 6 bases from J, the gap between germline ends came to 19 bases. DNA of the CDR3: TGTGCCAGCACCCTAGACAGAACACTCCTTCAGCCCCAGCATTTT. Its protein is CASTLDRTLLQPQHF.

This clone was recorded a few times. The V call is TRBV7-9, the J call TRBJ2-7; D perhaps matches TRBD1 (6 bases). The CDR3 length is 16 residues. From germline, CDR1 is SEHNR and CDR2 FQNEAQ (reference sequence). V shed 2 bases and J shed 0 bases, with 14 bases lying between them. The CDR3 reads CASSLMGHQNSYEQYF. CDR3 nucleotides: TGTGCCAGCAGCTTAATGGGACACCAGAACTCCTACGAGCAGTACTTC.

The V gene is TRBV5-6, the J gene TRBJ1-2; 9 positions agree with TRBD1. Germline CDR1 and CDR2: SGHDT and YYEEEE. The CDR3 extends over 15 amino acids. V shed 4 bases and J 8 bases; nucleotides not matched to a gene: 12. CDR3 nucleotides: TGTGCCAGCAGCCCGCCACAGGGGGCAGAGAGGGGCTACACCTTC. Protein product: CASSPPQGAERGYTF.

Only a few counts were recorded for this clone. The chain is built from TRBV4-1 and TRBJ2-5, with D tentatively TRBD2 (7 bases). This CDR3 contains 16 residues. Trimming pared 4 bases from V and 5 bases from J, leaving 20 bases between. Looked up from germline, CDR1 is MGHRA and CDR2 is YSYEKL. The CDR3 nucleotides are TGCGCCAGCAGCCCCCGAAGAGGGGGGGCCCTGGAGACCCAGTACTTC. It translates to CASSPRRGGALETQYF.

This clone has only one observation. This chain connects TRBV2 to TRBJ2-5, with a tentative D call TRBD1 (5 bases). CDR1 is SNHLY, CDR2 FYNNEI, per germline. The CDR3 is made up of 14 amino acids. The V gene lost 3 bases and the J gene lost 4 bases, with 12 bases spanning the gap. CDR3 DNA sequence: TGTGCCAGCAGTGAGGCGGCAGGGCTAGAGACCCAGTACTTC. Translated: CASSEAAGLETQYF.

J is TRBJ2-1 and V is TRBV7-2; 12 positions agree with TRBD2. Losses at the gene ends were 5 bases for V and 6 bases for J; bases not matched to a gene: 5. The CDR3 is 15 residues long. From germline, CDR1 is SGHTA and CDR2 FQGNSA. The CDR3 loop is CASSPGTSGSNEQFF. Written as DNA, the CDR3 is TGTGCCAGCAGCCCCGGGACTAGCGGGTCCAATGAGCAGTTCTTC.

The chain has TRBV5-1 and TRBJ2-7; TRBD1 matches 7 bases. Germline V lookup: CDR1 SGHRS, CDR2 YFSETQ. The CDR3 has 15 residues. V lost 1 base to trimming and J lost 4 bases; unmatched junction nucleotides: 8. This CDR3 is CASSLSGQGVYEQYF. The CDR3 DNA sequence: TGCGCCAGCAGCTTGTCGGGTCAGGGGGTTTACGAGCAGTACTTC.

The V gene is TRBV18, the J gene TRBJ2-3, with 7 bases matching TRBD1. In germline, CDR1 is KGHSH, CDR2 LQKENI. J lost 0 bases, V lost 6 bases, and 6 bases had no gene match. The CDR3 loop spans 15 amino acids. CDR3 in amino acids: CASSSGQSSTDTQYF. CDR3 DNA sequence: TGTGCCAGCTCCTCGGGACAGTCTAGCACAGATACGCAGTATTTT.

CDR3 DNA sequence: TGTGCCAGCAGCGTAGCTCCCTCCCACCAAAATACGCAGTATTTT. This gives the protein CASSVAPSHQNTQYF. The chain employs TRBV9 and TRBJ2-3, with D hard to call. V gave up 0 bases and J gave up 7 bases, with 15 bases separating them. CDR1 and CDR2 from the germline V gene are SGDLS and YYNGEE. This CDR3 has 15 amino acids.

V is TRBV10-3 and J is TRBJ2-7; 14 bases map to TRBD2. V shed 10 bases and J 5 bases; nucleotides not matched to a gene: 19. The CDR3 length is 18 residues. Germline values: CDR1 ENHRY, CDR2 SYGVKD. The CDR3 bases are TGTGCCACCCAAGGGACTAGCGGGAGAATCTTTAGCGCGGACGAGCAGTACTTC. Residues: CATQGTSGRIFSADEQYF.

The chain joins TRBV27 to TRBJ2-7; 11 bases agree with TRBD1. The V gene end was trimmed by 5 bases and the J gene end by 0 bases; junction bases not matched to a gene: 9. CDR3 size: 17 residues. Germline V gives CDR1 MNHEY, CDR2 SMNVEV (reference sequence). CDR3 in amino acids: CASSPGQGESRSYEQYF. Here the CDR3 DNA reads TGTGCCAGCAGTCCGGGACAGGGGGAGTCTCGCTCCTACGAGCAGTACTTC.

The chain links TRBV27 to TRBJ2-7, with 9 bases identical to TRBD1. The CDR3 is 18 amino acids. CDR1 is MNHEY and CDR2 is SMNVEV in the germline V gene (reference sequence). V was clipped by 8 bases and J by 0 bases; unmatched bases: 17. CDR3 sequence: CASHERDRAFVSSYEQYF. The CDR3 region has the DNA TGTGCCAGCCACGAGCGGGACAGGGCCTTTGTGAGCTCCTACGAGCAGTACTTC.

This clone was observed a single time. This sequence joins TRBV11-2 and TRBJ2-2; 12 nucleotides line up with TRBD2. Germline assignment: CDR1 SGHAT and CDR2 FQNNGV. The length of the CDR3 is 16 residues. Germline trimming cut 3 bases from V and 6 bases from J; bases unmatched to any gene: 5. CDR3 sequence (DNA): TGTGCCAGCAGCTTCGCTAGCGGGAGGGCGGCCGGGGAGCTGTTTTTT. The encoded protein is CASSFASGRAAGELFF.